This T cell receptor beta chain was obtained from a study of OX40 agonist ivuxolimab in advanced cancers. Study context: At 0.01 to 10 mg/kg, ivuxolimab was administered intravenously to patients every 2 weeks. Patients with prior anti-PD-1, anti-PD-L1 or anti-CTLA-4 therapy were eligible; approximately 40% had some. Overall study results and limits: There was clonal expansion of CD4+ and CD8+ blood T cells by week 6 at 0.1 to 3.0 mg/kg.

This clone has just one count. Its antigen is unknown. Sequencing was performed with immunoSEQ multiplex PCR; in TCRdb, only in-frame clones are kept and a portion is missing. The sample lists about 98,000 clones; roughly 89% were seen once. No patient had autoimmune disease or received systemic immunosuppression. The V gene's germline CDR1 is SNHLY and CDR2 FYNNEI. The CDR3 runs to 15 residues. The V gene end was trimmed by 3 bases and the J gene end by 4 bases; junction bases not matched to a gene: 7. This chain links TRBV2 with TRBJ1-1, with 8 bases aligning to TRBD1. Material: CD4+ or CD8+ T cells sorted from blood, obtained in a trial of the OX40 agonist ivuxolimab. The receptor was isolated from an adult with an advanced solid tumor such as melanoma, head and neck, liver or kidney cancer. The CDR3 reads CASSEGRGPGTEAFF. CDR3 nucleotide sequence: TGTGCCAGCAGTGAGGGCAGGGGGCCGGGCACTGAAGCTTTCTTT.